Shown below are 12 T cell receptor beta chains from a single sample sequenced in a study of T cell repertoires in cytomegalovirus infection. TCRdb reprocessed the reads via MiXCR and lists one record per CDR3 protein. Of about 310,000 distinct CDR3 sequences listed, 25% are singletons. Their cognate antigens are unknown. The sample here was cultured PBMCs, taken from culture after CMV antigen stimulation. These receptors originate from a human donor in good health (CMV status not recorded). Some clones in this sample may be carry-over from other donors' samples.

This clonotype has just a few counts. The chain uses TRBV5-8 and TRBJ2-1; possible D gene TRBD1, 5 bases. Per the germline V gene, CDR1 is SGHTS and CDR2 is YDEGEE. The CDR3 has 15 residues. V lost 0 bases and J 5 bases, leaving 12 bases between the germline ends. In DNA, the CDR3 is TGTGCCAGCAGCTTGGCCAAAGGGGTGGACAATGAGCAGTTCTTC. Its translation: CASSLAKGVDNEQFF.

This clonotype was observed at least ten times. This rearrangement joins TRBV7-9 to TRBJ2-7; D might be TRBD2 (6 bases). This CDR3 spans 14 amino acids. Germline V gives CDR1 SEHNR, CDR2 FQNEAQ (reference sequence). The V end lost 6 bases, the J end lost 3 bases, and 15 bases lay between the germline ends. The CDR3 DNA sequence: TGTGCCAGCAGTTCCGGGACTGGGAACTACGAGCAGTACTTC. Its translation is CASSSGTGNYEQYF. Complete variable domain (other parts from reference TRBV7-9 and TRBJ2-7): DTGVSQNPRHKITKRGQNVTFRCDPISEHNRLYWYRQTLGQGPEFLTYFQNEAQLEKSRLLSDRFSAERPKGSFSTLEIQRTEQGDSAMYLCASSSGTGNYEQYFGPGTRLTVT.

The CDR3 is CASSGGDNQPQHF. DNA for the CDR3: TGTGCCAGCAGCGGGGGGGACAATCAGCCCCAGCATTTT. The rearrangement links TRBV6-2 or TRBV6-3 to TRBJ1-5; possible D gene TRBD1, 5 bases. The CDR3 is 13 residues long. V lost 6 bases and J 3 bases, leaving 9 bases between the germline ends. Germline V lookup: CDR1 MNHEY, CDR2 SVGEGT.

The chain combines TRBV6-5 with TRBJ2-7; D is perhaps TRBD1 (6 bases). V dropped 6 bases and J dropped 4 bases, with 16 bases sitting between them. This CDR3 region has 14 residues. Germline CDR1 is MNHEY and CDR2 is SVGAGI. The CDR3 loop reads CASSPPGQVYEQYF. Here the CDR3 DNA reads TGTGCCAGCAGCCCCCCGGGACAAGTATACGAGCAGTACTTC.

This clonotype was detected only a few times. One end of the junction fails to match germline, which may point to a read error. J is TRBJ2-2 and V is TRBV4-1; 10 nucleotides align to TRBD2. The CDR3 covers 17 residues. Per the germline V gene, CDR1 is MGHRA and CDR2 is YSYEKL. CDR3 residues: CASSQGTAGGPTGELFF. CDR3 bases: TGTGCCAGCAGCCAAGGGACAGCGGGAGGGCCCACCGGGGAGCTGTTTTTT.

The rearrangement joins TRBV6-2 or TRBV6-3 to TRBJ1-5, with 7 bases lining up with TRBD1. CDR3 length: 17 residues. The ends lost 5 bases at V and 0 bases at J; junction bases unmatched: 10. From germline, CDR1 is MNHEY and CDR2 SVGEGT. CDR3 residues: CASSPRDSLYSNQPQHF. In nucleotides, the CDR3 is TGTGCCAGCAGTCCCCGGGACAGCCTGTATAGCAATCAGCCCCAGCATTTT.

CDR3 amino acids: CSVGVASTDTQYF. In nucleotides, the CDR3 is TGCAGCGTAGGGGTGGCTAGCACAGATACGCAGTATTTT. This sequence joins TRBV29-1 and TRBJ2-3, with D perhaps matching TRBD1 (5 bases). The CDR3 is 13 residues long. V lost 6 bases and J 0 bases, leaving 10 bases between the germline ends. In germline, CDR1 is SQVTM, CDR2 ANQGSEA.

In this sample, this clonotype turned up many times. The V and J genes are TRBV7-2 and TRBJ2-1, with D unresolved. The CDR3 contains 13 residues. CDR1 is SGHTA, CDR2 FQGNSA, per germline. V lost 8 bases and J lost 0, with 8 bases in between. The CDR3 DNA reads TGTGCCAGCCGGCCCCCCTCCTACAATGAGCAGTTCTTC. Its protein product is CASRPPSYNEQFF.

This clonotype came up a few times. V and J are TRBV7-4 and TRBJ1-5; D possibly corresponds to TRBD1 (5 bases). The V end was cut by 2 bases, the J end by 4 bases, with 9 bases between. The CDR3 has 14 amino acids. Germline values: CDR1 SGHVT, CDR2 SQSDAQ. The CDR3, as DNA: TGTGCCAGCAGCTTAAATGCAGGGAATCAGCCCCAGCATTTT. This codes for CASSLNAGNQPQHF.

Comment on this clonotype: A much larger clone is a single base away; this may be a read error. This chain joins TRBV6-2 or TRBV6-3 and TRBJ1-1; D not resolved. CDR3 size: 12 residues. CDR1 is MNHEY and CDR2 is SVGEGT in the germline V gene. Trimming stripped 2 bases from V and 4 bases from J, with 5 bases between. The CDR3 DNA sequence: TGTGCCAGCAGTTACAGGATCACTGAAGCTTTCTTT. It translates to CASSYRITEAFF.

This clonotype has ten or more counts. V is TRBV2 and J is TRBJ2-1, with D hard to call. Germline CDR1 is SNHLY and CDR2 is FYNNEI. Trimming stripped 8 bases from V and 9 bases from J, with 20 bases between. The length of the CDR3 is 14 residues. As DNA, the CDR3 is TGTGCCAGCGGTTTGGAATCGAGCATTGGTGAGCAGTTCTTC. Amino acid sequence: CASGLESSIGEQFF. The full variable domain, its missing parts supplied by reference TRBV2 and TRBJ2-1, is EPEVTQTPSHQVTQMGQEVILRCVPISNHLYFYWYRQILGQKVEFLVSFYNNEISEKSEIFDDQFSVERPDGSNFTLKIRSTKLEDSAMYFCASGLESSIGEQFFGPGTRLTVL.

This clonotype occurred a few times. The chain uses TRBV19 and TRBJ2-2, with D possibly called TRBD1 or TRBD2 (5 bases each). Germline-derived CDR1 and CDR2 are LNHDA and SQIVND (reference sequence). V dropped 3 bases and J dropped 2 bases, with 13 bases sitting between them. The CDR3 runs to 16 residues. This CDR3 reads CASSIVRGGNTGELFF. The CDR3 region has the DNA TGTGCCAGTAGTATCGTACGTGGGGGTAACACCGGGGAGCTGTTTTTT.